These T cell receptor beta chains were read from a single sample in a study of blood T cell repertoires in COVID-19. Only in-frame clones appear in the TCRdb table, and some are missing; sequencing was by immunoSEQ multiplex PCR. Among approximately 320,000 clones listed, around 92% were seen once. Sequenced input: peripheral blood. The source is a woman in her thirties with COVID-19, enrolled during active disease. CDR3s include the opening cysteine and the closing phenylalanine or tryptophan. A D gene is named only where the DNA matches it firmly. Rows may omit the clone size; those that give it use once, few, many or a size class.

CDR3 protein: CASSPWGVSYEQYF
CDR3 DNA: TGTGCCAGCAGCCCGTGGGGCGTCTCCTACGAGCAGTACTTC
clone size: .
V gene: TRBV3-1/TRBV3-2
D gene: .
J gene: TRBJ2-7

CDR3 protein: CASSQESSGTGDYGYTF
CDR3 DNA: TGTGCCAGCAGCCAAGAGAGTTCCGGGACAGGGGACTATGGCTACACCTTC
clone size: .
V gene: TRBV3-1/TRBV3-2
D gene: TRBD1
J gene: TRBJ1-2

CDR3 protein: CASQGQGAYEQYF
CDR3 DNA: TGTGCCAGCCAGGGACAGGGGGCCTACGAGCAGTACTTC
clone size: .
V gene: TRBV2
D gene: TRBD1
J gene: TRBJ2-7

CDR3 protein: CASSFPGSGSPLHF
CDR3 DNA: TGTGCCAGCAGTTTCCCCGGATCAGGGTCACCCCTCCACTTT
clone size: .
V gene: TRBV27
D gene: .
J gene: TRBJ1-6

CDR3 protein: CASAPGQGDGYTF
CDR3 DNA: TGTGCCAGCGCCCCGGGACAGGGCGATGGCTACACCTTC
clone size: .
V gene: TRBV28
D gene: TRBD1
J gene: TRBJ1-2

CDR3 protein: CAWRDSYYEQYF
CDR3 DNA: TGTGCCTGGAGGGACTCCTACTACGAGCAGTACTTC
clone size: .
V gene: TRBV30
D gene: .
J gene: TRBJ2-7

CDR3 protein: CASCPVGDRFHEQYF
CDR3 DNA: TGTGCCAGTTGCCCGGTGGGGGACAGGTTTCATGAGCAGTACTTC
clone size: .
V gene: TRBV27
D gene: TRBD1
J gene: TRBJ2-7

CDR3 protein: CASSPGQGPSLEQYF
CDR3 DNA: TGCGCCAGCAGCCCCGGACAGGGCCCCTCGTTGGAGCAGTACTTC
clone size: .
V gene: TRBV4-1
D gene: TRBD1
J gene: TRBJ2-7

CDR3 protein: CASRRTGTGRHEQYF
CDR3 DNA: TGTGCCAGCAGACGAACCGGGACAGGGCGCCACGAGCAGTACTTC
clone size: .
V gene: TRBV28
D gene: TRBD1
J gene: TRBJ2-7

CDR3 protein: CASSLDSQPQHF
CDR3 DNA: TGTGCCAGCAGCTTAGACAGTCAGCCCCAGCATTTT
clone size: .
V gene: TRBV5-4
D gene: .
J gene: TRBJ1-5

CDR3 protein: CASSQAFGWRSTDTQYF
CDR3 DNA: TGCGCCAGCAGCCAAGCGTTTGGATGGCGGTCCACAGATACGCAGTATTTT
clone size: .
V gene: TRBV4-1
D gene: .
J gene: TRBJ2-3

CDR3 protein: CASSAGQGTPLHF
CDR3 DNA: TGTGCCAGCAGCGCGGGACAGGGGACACCCCTCCACTTT
clone size: .
V gene: TRBV9
D gene: TRBD1
J gene: TRBJ1-6

CDR3 protein: CASSGTSGGWETQYF
CDR3 DNA: TGTGCCAGCAGCGGGACTAGCGGGGGTTGGGAGACCCAGTACTTC
clone size: .
V gene: TRBV5-6
D gene: TRBD2
J gene: TRBJ2-5

CDR3 protein: CASSRDREVGNEQYF
CDR3 DNA: TGTGCCAGCAGCCGAGACAGGGAGGTTGGGAACGAGCAGTACTTC
clone size: .
V gene: TRBV5-5
D gene: .
J gene: TRBJ2-7

CDR3 protein: CASHEGAQYEQYF
CDR3 DNA: TGTGCCAGCCACGAAGGGGCCCAATACGAGCAGTACTTC
clone size: .
V gene: TRBV5-4
D gene: .
J gene: TRBJ2-7

CDR3 protein: CASSQDRVGQPQHF
CDR3 DNA: TGTGCCAGCAGCCAAGACAGGGTGGGTCAGCCCCAGCATTTT
clone size: .
V gene: TRBV6-4
D gene: TRBD1
J gene: TRBJ1-5

CDR3 protein: CASSILAASYEQYF
CDR3 DNA: TGTGCCAGTAGTATACTAGCGGCCTCCTACGAGCAGTACTTC
clone size: few
V gene: TRBV19
D gene: TRBD2
J gene: TRBJ2-7

CDR3 protein: CASSLNPGSQETQYF
CDR3 DNA: TGTGCCAGCAGCCTCAATCCCGGGTCGCAAGAGACCCAGTACTTC
clone size: .
V gene: TRBV11-3
D gene: .
J gene: TRBJ2-5

CDR3 protein: CASSLPANYGYAF
CDR3 DNA: TGTGCCAGCAGTCTCCCAGCTAACTATGGCTACGCCTTC
clone size: .
V gene: TRBV28
D gene: .
J gene: TRBJ1-2

CDR3 protein: CASSPTAGTGAGEQYF
CDR3 DNA: TGTGCCAGCTCACCGACGGCCGGGACAGGGGCCGGCGAGCAGTACTTC
clone size: .
V gene: TRBV18
D gene: TRBD1
J gene: TRBJ2-7

CDR3 protein: CASSLGQSNYGYTF
CDR3 DNA: TGCGCCAGCAGCTTGGGACAGAGTAACTATGGCTACACCTTC
clone size: .
V gene: TRBV5-1
D gene: .
J gene: TRBJ1-2

CDR3 protein: CASSWTANYGYTF
CDR3 DNA: TGTGCCAGCAGTTGGACAGCGAACTATGGCTACACCTTC
clone size: .
V gene: TRBV6-5
D gene: .
J gene: TRBJ1-2

CDR3 protein: CASSYGGQGAYEQYF
CDR3 DNA: TGTGCCAGCAGTTACGGAGGACAGGGGGCTTACGAGCAGTACTTC
clone size: few
V gene: TRBV6-5
D gene: TRBD1
J gene: TRBJ2-7

CDR3 protein: CASSLITEAFF
CDR3 DNA: TGTGCCAGCAGTCTAATTACTGAAGCTTTCTTT
clone size: .
V gene: TRBV28
D gene: .
J gene: TRBJ1-1

CDR3 protein: CAWGRRGTRKETQYF
CDR3 DNA: TGTGCCTGGGGACGGCGGGGGACTAGGAAAGAGACCCAGTACTTC
clone size: .
V gene: TRBV30
D gene: TRBD2
J gene: TRBJ2-5

CDR3 protein: CASSYSGQSYGYTF
CDR3 DNA: TGTGCCAGCAGTTACTCCGGACAGTCTTATGGCTACACCTTC
clone size: .
V gene: TRBV6-6
D gene: .
J gene: TRBJ1-2

CDR3 protein: CAISLSGGDIMAKNIQYF
CDR3 DNA: TGTGCCATCAGCCTTAGCGGGGGTGATATAATGGCCAAAAACATTCAGTACTTC
clone size: .
V gene: TRBV10-3
D gene: TRBD2
J gene: TRBJ2-4

CDR3 protein: CASSYFPGTGDIQYF
CDR3 DNA: TGTGCCAGCAGTTACTTTCCCGGGACGGGGGACATTCAGTACTTC
clone size: .
V gene: TRBV6-6
D gene: .
J gene: TRBJ2-4

CDR3 protein: CASTLTANTEAFF
CDR3 DNA: TGCGCCAGCACCTTGACAGCGAACACTGAAGCTTTCTTT
clone size: .
V gene: TRBV4-1
D gene: .
J gene: TRBJ1-1

CDR3 protein: CASRGGSGANVLTF
CDR3 DNA: TGTGCCTCCCGGGGAGGCTCTGGGGCCAACGTCCTGACTTTC
clone size: .
V gene: TRBV10-3
D gene: .
J gene: TRBJ2-6

CDR3 protein: CASSNTGSAFF
CDR3 DNA: TGTGCCAGCAGTAATACAGGGTCGGCTTTCTTT
clone size: .
V gene: TRBV6-5
D gene: .
J gene: TRBJ1-1

CDR3 protein: CASSQTPWDRGDEKLFF
CDR3 DNA: TGTGCCAGCAGCCAAACTCCCTGGGACAGGGGAGATGAAAAACTGTTTTTT
clone size: .
V gene: TRBV3-1/TRBV3-2
D gene: TRBD1
J gene: TRBJ1-4

CDR3 protein: CASSYTSVNEQFF
CDR3 DNA: TGTGCCAGCAGTTACACCTCGGTTAATGAGCAGTTCTTC
clone size: .
V gene: TRBV6-5
D gene: .
J gene: TRBJ2-1

CDR3 protein: CASSQDRSGENTGELFF
CDR3 DNA: TGTGCCAGCAGCCAAGATAGGAGCGGGGAGAACACCGGGGAGCTGTTTTTT
clone size: .
V gene: TRBV4-2
D gene: TRBD2
J gene: TRBJ2-2

CDR3 protein: CASSLPRWAELGDSPLHF
CDR3 DNA: TGCGCCAGCAGTCTCCCCCGGTGGGCAGAGTTGGGAGATTCACCCCTCCACTTT
clone size: once
V gene: TRBV23-1
D gene: .
J gene: TRBJ1-6

CDR3 protein: CASSSTGGPLYEQYF
CDR3 DNA: TGTGCCAGCAGCTCAACAGGGGGACCCCTCTACGAGCAGTACTTC
clone size: .
V gene: TRBV7-9
D gene: TRBD1
J gene: TRBJ2-7

CDR3 protein: CASSRYFGGALNTEAFF
CDR3 DNA: TGCGCCAGCAGTCGCTATTTCGGGGGGGCCTTGAACACTGAAGCTTTCTTT
clone size: once
V gene: TRBV5-1
D gene: .
J gene: TRBJ1-1

CDR3 protein: CASLGGAENEQFF
CDR3 DNA: TGTGCCAGCCTTGGGGGGGCCGAGAATGAGCAGTTCTTC
clone size: .
V gene: TRBV12-3/TRBV12-4
D gene: .
J gene: TRBJ2-1

CDR3 protein: CASSFYSEAFF
CDR3 DNA: TGTGCCAGCAGTTTTTACAGTGAAGCTTTCTTT
clone size: .
V gene: TRBV12-3/TRBV12-4
D gene: .
J gene: TRBJ1-1

CDR3 protein: CASSLVVVGQETQYF
CDR3 DNA: TGTGCCAGCAGCTTAGTGGTAGTTGGCCAAGAGACCCAGTACTTC
clone size: .
V gene: TRBV7-6
D gene: .
J gene: TRBJ2-5

CDR3 protein: CASRLNRDTEAFF
CDR3 DNA: TGTGCCAGTAGGTTGAACAGGGACACTGAAGCTTTCTTT
clone size: .
V gene: TRBV19
D gene: .
J gene: TRBJ1-1

CDR3 protein: CASSSPPSGNEKLFF
CDR3 DNA: TGTGCCAGCAGCTCGCCCCCTTCCGGGAATGAAAAACTGTTTTTT
clone size: .
V gene: TRBV7-8
D gene: .
J gene: TRBJ1-4

CDR3 protein: CASSTETGGKDYGYTF
CDR3 DNA: TGTGCCAGTAGCACCGAAACAGGGGGCAAGGACTATGGCTACACCTTC
clone size: .
V gene: TRBV19
D gene: TRBD1
J gene: TRBJ1-2

CDR3 protein: CARGSLVRTPYEQYF
CDR3 DNA: TGTGCCAGAGGGAGCTTAGTCCGGACCCCCTACGAGCAGTACTTC
clone size: few
V gene: TRBV5-3
D gene: .
J gene: TRBJ2-7

CDR3 protein: CASSVLVNTEAFF
CDR3 DNA: TGTGCCAGCAGCGTCCTCGTGAACACTGAAGCTTTCTTT
clone size: .
V gene: TRBV3-1/TRBV3-2
D gene: .
J gene: TRBJ1-1

CDR3 protein: CASSLGSHYEQYF
CDR3 DNA: TGTGCCAGCAGCTTAGGAAGCCACTACGAGCAGTACTTC
clone size: .
V gene: TRBV11-2
D gene: .
J gene: TRBJ2-7